The next 8 T cell receptor beta chains were all read from a single sample in a study of shared clonotypes between healthy human individuals. The assay was immunoSEQ multiplex PCR, and TCRdb's table has in-frame clones only and misses some. This sample has over 2 million clones, with 85% to 95% found just once. The sequencing sample was made of naive CD4+ T cells from PBMCs. Subset specified: CD45RA+ positively selected. Receptors originate from a young man in good health. Some clones in this sample may be carry-over from other donors' samples.

The chain links TRBV6-1 to TRBJ2-3; tentatively, D is TRBD2 (6 bases). CDR3 length equals 17 residues. In germline, CDR1 is MNHNS, CDR2 SASEGT. Trimming stripped 0 bases from V and 2 bases from J, with 15 bases between. The CDR3 loop reads CASSEAEGRGFTDTQYF. Here the CDR3 DNA reads TGTGCCAGCAGTGAAGCGGAGGGTAGGGGATTCACAGATACGCAGTATTTT.

The chain joins TRBV30 to TRBJ2-1, with 9 nucleotides matching TRBD1. Trimming at V came to 4 bases and at J to 2 bases, leaving 0 bases not matched to a gene. In germline, CDR1 is GTSNPN, CDR2 SVGIG (reference sequence). The CDR3 is made up of 13 amino acids. In nucleotides, the CDR3 is TGTGCCTGGAACAGGGGGCCCTACAATGAGCAGTTCTTC. Encoded protein: CAWNRGPYNEQFF.

This clone was found once. The chain recombines TRBV6-5 with TRBJ1-1; no clear D gene. The CDR3 has 13 amino acids. Germline values: CDR1 MNHEY, CDR2 SVGAGI. Trimming pared 10 bases from V and 0 bases from J, leaving 12 bases between. CDR3 amino acids: CATSEVVNTEAFF. CDR3 nucleotides: TGTGCCACCTCTGAGGTGGTGAACACTGAAGCTTTCTTT.

The rearrangement joins TRBV28 to TRBJ2-7, with TRBD1 identical over 7 bases. The CDR3 has 15 residues. Germline trimming cut 2 bases from V and 2 bases from J; bases unmatched to any gene: 6. CDR1 and CDR2 from the germline V gene are MDHEN and SYDVKM. The CDR3 protein is CASSLPVTGPYEQYF. CDR3 in DNA: TGTGCCAGCAGTTTACCTGTGACAGGGCCCTACGAGCAGTACTTC.

This clone was counted a single time. The gene calls are TRBV15 and TRBJ2-7; maybe TRBD2 (5 bases). Germline lookup yields CDR1 LNHNV and CDR2 YYDKDF (reference sequence). V was clipped by 2 bases and J by 3 bases, with 11 bases between them. This CDR3 comprises 14 residues. The CDR3 sequence: CATSRPFGGYEQYF. The CDR3 DNA reads TGTGCCACCAGCAGACCCTTCGGAGGCTACGAGCAGTACTTC. The whole variable domain, remainder taken from reference TRBV15 and TRBJ2-7, is DAMVIQNPRYQVTQFGKPVTLSCSQTLNHNVMYWYQQKSSQAPKLLFHYYDKDFNNEADTPDNFQSRRPNTSFCFLDIRSPGLGDTAMYLCATSRPFGGYEQYFGPGTRLTVT.

With regard to this clone: This sequence may be a read error, since a much larger clone differs from it by one base. Other nucleotide sequences from this sample produce the same CDR3. This sequence joins TRBV2 and TRBJ2-3; the D gene is possibly TRBD1 (5 bases). Germline CDR1 SNHLY, CDR2 FYNNEI. Trimming took off 3 bases at V and 6 bases at J, with 7 bases between the two ends. The CDR3 contains 12 residues. The CDR3: CASSDRADTQYF. The CDR3, as DNA: TGTGCCAGCAGTGACAGGGCCGATACGCAGTATTTT.

The rearrangement links TRBV19 to TRBJ1-5; D may be TRBD1 (6 bases). V was pared by 2 bases and J by 0 bases, with 8 bases between. The CDR3 has 15 amino acids. Germline lookup yields CDR1 LNHDA and CDR2 SQIVND (reference sequence). The CDR3 DNA is TGTGCCAGTAGTATACGGACAGATAGCAATCAGCCCCAGCATTTT. It specifies CASSIRTDSNQPQHF.

Written as DNA, the CDR3 is TGTGCCAGCAGCGTAGCTACAGTGCCAAGCAATCAGCCCCAGCATTTT. Protein product: CASSVATVPSNQPQHF. The chain carries TRBV9 and TRBJ1-5, with D unclear. V lost 0 bases and J lost 1, with 11 bases in between. The CDR3 has 16 residues. Germline V gene lookup returns CDR1 SGDLS and CDR2 YYNGEE.